This entry is about one TCR beta chain. What antigen it recognizes has not been identified. No base quality values were provided; no much bigger clone lies one nucleotide off. CD8 naive samples were CD45RO-negative cells positively selected for CCR7, giving a CD45RA+CCR7+ population that excluded TemRA cells. Donors were healthy HIV-negative adults with no recently reported acute infections or vaccinations. All donors were Caucasian adults living in Nashville, Tennessee, USA. After blood collection by leukapheresis, PBMCs were isolated using Ficoll-Histopaque density gradient centrifugation and then cryopreserved in the vapor phase of liquid nitrogen. Analytical flow cytometry was used to check the purity and quantity of each magnetically sorted T cell population. Genomic DNA was isolated from each sorted fraction and quantified by UV absorbance on a Nanodrop 2000c. This sample was taken from a study of shared clonotypes between healthy human individuals (dated by TCRdb to 2019 to 2021). Notes on the research overall: The cohort comprised two women and a few men aged 18 to 49 years. For each donor, CD4 naive and CD4 memory were each given three plates, CD8 naive was given two plates, and CD8 memory was given one plate. The study deeply sequenced blood TCR repertoires of about 5 healthy adults to estimate repertoire size and the extent of clonotype sharing between individuals. Libraries were prepared and TCR repertoires were sequenced by different laboratories using diverse techniques, in order to increase sequencing depth and limit assay-specific biases. Each donor's leukapheresis produced roughly between roughly 0.85 and 9.5 billion PBMCs.

Study-wide findings and limitations: Compared with non-shared clonotypes, the clonotypes found in all four sorted-subset donors had higher generation probabilities. Based on pairwise subsampling, the degree of clonotype sharing among donors was expected to be affected by sequencing depth. The small number of donors limited the genetic and exposure-history diversity represented. Rarefaction of sorted-subset datasets indicated incomplete sequencing despite the large sequencing depth. Sharing across a few donors was observed for approximately 4.6% of naive CD4, under 4% of naive CD8, around 2.5% of memory CD4, and roughly 0.4% of memory CD8 clonotypes. Larger estimated clonotype richness was generally found for naive subsets than for memory subsets. Only blood was sampled, and tissue TCR repertoires likely differ from those in blood.

CDR1 MGHDK and CDR2 SYGVNS were looked up in the germline V gene. The CDR3 runs 13 residues from the cysteine to the phenylalanine. This entry keeps only the CDR3 DNA: 39 bases, framed from base 1. Trimming costs V 8 bases and J 3 bases, and their ends lie 13 bases apart. Using the deep immunoSEQ assay, TCR CDR3 regions were amplified from genomic DNA by multiplex PCR. Extracted genomic DNA from each cell subset was spread evenly across all wells of several immunoSEQ 96-well plates, with each plate serving as a replicate. Each replicate PCR for sorted subsets received around 200 ng genomic DNA, equal to about 30,000 T cell genomes. Purified libraries were measured with a Qubit 3.0 fluorometer, size-checked on a Bioanalyzer 2100, and measured again with the KAPA Library Quantification kit. A separate single-read 150-cycle Illumina NextSeq 550 flow cell was used to sequence each immunoSEQ 96-well plate. The authors' analysis ran thus. Because the immunoSEQ output included only junctional sequences and no quality scores, the filtering could not be the same as the filtering used for full-length reads. Sequences were annotated with PyIR, a Python wrapper for IgBLAST v1.9, and V/J genes and CDR3 were assigned using IMGT germline references. Reads were removed for weak V/J assignments (E-value above 1e-6), missing CDR3, stop codons, out-of-frame junctions, or ambiguous translated residues. A V3J clonotype was defined by an identical inferred V gene, J gene, and CDR3 amino acid sequence. Percentage overlap between repertoires was calculated by dividing the number of shared unique clonotypes by the size of the smaller repertoire. Repertoire richness was assessed with RTK rarefaction, the Chao1 estimator, and Recon v2.1 estimates of unobserved clonotypes. OLGA was used to compute generation probabilities for all TCRbeta clonotypes that the gDNA method yielded from four donors. Not all clones reach the TCRdb copy of this immuneACCESS table, which keeps in-frame sequences only. Checked studies attribute under half of the gap to unresolved V genes and leave the rest unexplained. That table gives V, J and clone size, and the DNA gave D and trimming. The sample data list around 620,000 clones, and about 95% of these were observed just once. The ten largest clones add up to approximately 0.11% of the sample.

This TCR derives from a woman in her thirties in good health. The chain joins TRBV25-1 to TRBJ1-1; tentative D gene TRBD1, with 5 bases matching. The sequencing sample was made of naive CD8+ T cells sorted from blood. The cell subset or site label of this sample denotes: CD45RA+CCR7+. The DNA sequence reads TGTGCCAGCGGCTGGGGAGGGGACACTGAAGCTTTCTTT. Translated, this gives CASGWGGDTEAFF.